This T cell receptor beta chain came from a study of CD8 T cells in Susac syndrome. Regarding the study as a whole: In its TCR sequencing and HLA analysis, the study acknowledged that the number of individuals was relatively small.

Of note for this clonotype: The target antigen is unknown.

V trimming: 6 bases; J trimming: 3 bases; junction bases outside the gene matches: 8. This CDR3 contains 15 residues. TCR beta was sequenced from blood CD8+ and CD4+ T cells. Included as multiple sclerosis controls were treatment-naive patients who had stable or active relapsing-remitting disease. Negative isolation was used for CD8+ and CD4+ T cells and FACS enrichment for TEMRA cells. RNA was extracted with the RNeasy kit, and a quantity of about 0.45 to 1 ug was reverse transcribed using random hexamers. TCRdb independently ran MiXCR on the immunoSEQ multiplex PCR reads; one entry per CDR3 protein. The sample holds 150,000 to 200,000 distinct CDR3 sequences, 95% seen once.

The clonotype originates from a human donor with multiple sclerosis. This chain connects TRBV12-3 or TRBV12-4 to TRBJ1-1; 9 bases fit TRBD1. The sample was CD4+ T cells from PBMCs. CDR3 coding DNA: TGTGCCAGCAGAGACCGGGACAGGGTGGACACTGAAGCTTTCTTT. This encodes CASRDRDRVDTEAFF.